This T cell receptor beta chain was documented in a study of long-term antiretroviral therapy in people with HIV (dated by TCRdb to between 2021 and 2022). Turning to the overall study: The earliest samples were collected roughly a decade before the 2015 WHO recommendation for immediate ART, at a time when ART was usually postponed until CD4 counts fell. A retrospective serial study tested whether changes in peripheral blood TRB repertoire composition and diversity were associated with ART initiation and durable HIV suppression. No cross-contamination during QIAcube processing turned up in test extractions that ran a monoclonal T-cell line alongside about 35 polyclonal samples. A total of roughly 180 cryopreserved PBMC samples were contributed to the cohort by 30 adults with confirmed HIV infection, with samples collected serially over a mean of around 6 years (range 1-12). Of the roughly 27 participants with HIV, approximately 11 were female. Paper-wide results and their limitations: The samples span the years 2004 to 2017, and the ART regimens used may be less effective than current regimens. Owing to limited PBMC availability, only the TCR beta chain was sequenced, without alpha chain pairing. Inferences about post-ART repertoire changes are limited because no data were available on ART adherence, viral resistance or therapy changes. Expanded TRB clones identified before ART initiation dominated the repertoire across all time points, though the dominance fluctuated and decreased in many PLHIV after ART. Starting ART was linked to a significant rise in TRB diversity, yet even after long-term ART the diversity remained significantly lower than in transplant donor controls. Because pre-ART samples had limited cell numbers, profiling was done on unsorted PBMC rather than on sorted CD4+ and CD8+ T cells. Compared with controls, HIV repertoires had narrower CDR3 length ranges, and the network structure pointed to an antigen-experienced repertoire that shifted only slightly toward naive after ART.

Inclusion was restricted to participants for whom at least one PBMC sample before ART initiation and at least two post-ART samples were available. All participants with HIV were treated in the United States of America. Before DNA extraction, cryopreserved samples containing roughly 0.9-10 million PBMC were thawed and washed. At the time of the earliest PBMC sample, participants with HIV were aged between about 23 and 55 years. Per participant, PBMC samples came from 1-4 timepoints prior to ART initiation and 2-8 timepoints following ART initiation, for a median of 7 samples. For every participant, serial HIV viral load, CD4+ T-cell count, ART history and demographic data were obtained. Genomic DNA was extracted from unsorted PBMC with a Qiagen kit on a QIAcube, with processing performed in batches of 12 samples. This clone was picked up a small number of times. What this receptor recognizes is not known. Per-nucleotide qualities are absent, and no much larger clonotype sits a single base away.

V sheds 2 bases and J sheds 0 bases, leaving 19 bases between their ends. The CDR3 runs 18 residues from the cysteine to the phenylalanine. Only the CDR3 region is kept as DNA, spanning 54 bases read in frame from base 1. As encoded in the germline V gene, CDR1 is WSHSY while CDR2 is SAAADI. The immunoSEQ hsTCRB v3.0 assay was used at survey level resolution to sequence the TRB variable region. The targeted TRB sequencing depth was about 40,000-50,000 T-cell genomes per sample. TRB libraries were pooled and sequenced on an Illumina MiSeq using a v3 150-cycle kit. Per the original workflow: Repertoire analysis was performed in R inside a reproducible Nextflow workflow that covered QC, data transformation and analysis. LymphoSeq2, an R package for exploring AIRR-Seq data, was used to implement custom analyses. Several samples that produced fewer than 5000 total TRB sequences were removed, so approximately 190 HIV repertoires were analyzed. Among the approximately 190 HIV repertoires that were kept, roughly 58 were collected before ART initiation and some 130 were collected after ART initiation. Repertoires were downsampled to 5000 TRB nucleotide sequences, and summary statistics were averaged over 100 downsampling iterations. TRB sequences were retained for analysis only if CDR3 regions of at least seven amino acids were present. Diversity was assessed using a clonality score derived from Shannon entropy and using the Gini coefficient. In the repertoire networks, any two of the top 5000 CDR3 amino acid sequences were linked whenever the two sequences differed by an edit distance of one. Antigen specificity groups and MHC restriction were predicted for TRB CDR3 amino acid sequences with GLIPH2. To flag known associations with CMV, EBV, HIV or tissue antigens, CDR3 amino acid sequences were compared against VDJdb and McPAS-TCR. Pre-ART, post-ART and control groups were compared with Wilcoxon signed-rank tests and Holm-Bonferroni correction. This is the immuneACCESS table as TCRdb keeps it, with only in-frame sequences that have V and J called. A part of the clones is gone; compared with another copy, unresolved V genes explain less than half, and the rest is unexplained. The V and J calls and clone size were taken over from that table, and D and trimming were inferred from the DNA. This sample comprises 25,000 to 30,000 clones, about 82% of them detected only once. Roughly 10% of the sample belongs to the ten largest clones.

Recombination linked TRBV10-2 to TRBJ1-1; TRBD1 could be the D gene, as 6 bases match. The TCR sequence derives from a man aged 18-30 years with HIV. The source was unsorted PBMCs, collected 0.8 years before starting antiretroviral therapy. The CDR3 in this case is CASSEDTLDSLVNTEAFF. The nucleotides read TGCGCCAGCAGTGAGGACACCTTGGACAGTCTGGTGAACACTGAAGCTTTCTTT.